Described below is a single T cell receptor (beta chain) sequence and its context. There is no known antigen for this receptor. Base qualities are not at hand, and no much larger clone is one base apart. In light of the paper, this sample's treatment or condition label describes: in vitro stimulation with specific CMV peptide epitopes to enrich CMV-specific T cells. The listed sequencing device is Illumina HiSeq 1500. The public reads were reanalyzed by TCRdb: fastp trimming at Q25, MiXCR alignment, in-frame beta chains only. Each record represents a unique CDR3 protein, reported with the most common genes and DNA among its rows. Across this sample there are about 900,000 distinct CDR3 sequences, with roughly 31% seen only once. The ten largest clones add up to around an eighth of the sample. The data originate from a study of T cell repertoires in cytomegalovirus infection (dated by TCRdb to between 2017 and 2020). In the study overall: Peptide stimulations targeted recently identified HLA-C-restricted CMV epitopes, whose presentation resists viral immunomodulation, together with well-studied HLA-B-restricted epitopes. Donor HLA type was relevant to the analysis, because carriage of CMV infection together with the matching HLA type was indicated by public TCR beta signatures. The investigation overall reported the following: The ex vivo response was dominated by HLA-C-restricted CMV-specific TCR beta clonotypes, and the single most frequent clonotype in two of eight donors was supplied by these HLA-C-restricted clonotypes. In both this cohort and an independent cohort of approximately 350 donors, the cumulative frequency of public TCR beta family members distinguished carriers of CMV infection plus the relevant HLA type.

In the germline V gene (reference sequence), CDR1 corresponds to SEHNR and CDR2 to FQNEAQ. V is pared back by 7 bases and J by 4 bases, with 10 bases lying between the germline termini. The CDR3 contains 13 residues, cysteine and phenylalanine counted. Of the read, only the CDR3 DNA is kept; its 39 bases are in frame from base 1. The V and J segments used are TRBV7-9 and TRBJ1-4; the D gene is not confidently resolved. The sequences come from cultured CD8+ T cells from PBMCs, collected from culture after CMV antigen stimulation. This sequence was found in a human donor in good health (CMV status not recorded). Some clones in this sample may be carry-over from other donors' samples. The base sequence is TGTGCCAGCACCGGGATAAATAATGAAAAACTGTTTTTT. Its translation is CASTGINNEKLFF.